This TCR beta chain derives from a study of response to subunit inactivated influenza vaccine. Study-wide results and caveats: Seasonal influenza vaccination, on each occasion, was suggested by the authors to recruit few new T cells.

In germline, CDR1 is WSHSY, CDR2 SAAADI. The V gene end was trimmed by 0 bases and the J gene end by 5 bases; junction bases not matched to a gene: 7. The CDR3 is 16 amino acids. As regards this clonotype: The antigen is unknown.

Each CDR3 protein is one row after TCRdb ran MiXCR on the RT-PCR reads. The sample holds about 520,000 distinct CDR3 sequences, approximately 11% seen once. Material: PBMCs from blood, obtained roughly 48 days after vaccination. This clonotype originated in a man aged 50 to 59 who received an inactivated influenza vaccine. The J gene is TRBJ1-5, the V gene TRBV10-2, with 7 bases fitting TRBD1. DNA of the CDR3: TGCGCCAGCAGTGAGTCAGGCAGGGGGGACGATCAGCCCCAGCATTTT. Amino acid sequence: CASSESGRGDDQPQHF.